The 20 T cell receptor beta chains below all came from one sample that was sequenced in a study of cytomegalovirus exposure and HLA in healthy donors (dated by TCRdb to 2016 to 2017). The library was built by means of the immunoSEQ multiplex PCR assay. A mixture of 60 forward primers for TCR Vbeta segments and 13 reverse primers for TCR Jbeta segments was used in the multiplex PCR. The source is immuneACCESS, and TCRdb retained only in-frame sequences with V and J called. Part of the clones is not carried over; for the studies checked, unresolved V genes explain less than half of this, and the remainder is unexplained. The sample contains approximately 130,000 clones, approximately 87% of them found a single time. Approximately 1.4% of the sample is taken by the ten largest. The sequenced sample consisted of PBMCs. The receptors derive from a man aged 35 to 55 in good health and CMV-seronegative.

The V call is TRBV28, the J call TRBJ1-6; 8 nucleotides match TRBD1. With V trimmed by 6 bases and J by 9 bases, 13 bases remained unmatched. This CDR3 has 16 amino acids. Germline V gene data show CDR1 as MDHEN and CDR2 as SYDVKM. CDR3 region: CASRSDREALVSPLHF. In DNA form, the CDR3 reads TGTGCCAGCAGATCGGACAGGGAGGCCCTTGTTTCACCCCTCCACTTT.

On this clone itself: At the DNA level, this CDR3 is encoded by other sequences in the same sample as well. This sequence joins TRBV23-1 and TRBJ1-5; D is unclear. TRBV23-1 is an ORF, with its function uncertain. V was cut by 8 bases and J by 6 bases, with 5 bases left in between. The CDR3 consists of 10 residues. The CDR3 loop is CASAGQPQHF. Here the CDR3 DNA reads TGCGCCAGCGCGGGTCAGCCCCAGCATTTT.

This clone showed up just once. This sequence joins TRBV6-4 and TRBJ1-6, with D perhaps TRBD1 (5 bases). The V end was cut by 0 bases, the J end by 6 bases, with 9 bases between. The CDR3 is 15 residues long. Germline V gives CDR1 MRHNA, CDR2 SNTAGT. The CDR3 nucleotides read TGTGCCAGCAGTGACTCGGGACTCCCTAATTCACCCCTCCACTTT. It codes for CASSDSGLPNSPLHF.

The chain employs TRBV5-1 and TRBJ1-1; 8 bases match TRBD1. The CDR3 runs to 14 residues. The V gene end was trimmed by 0 bases and the J gene end by 6 bases; junction bases not matched to a gene: 4. Germline loops: CDR1 SGHRS, CDR2 YFSETQ. The CDR3 DNA reads as TGCGCCAGCAGCTTGGAGGACAGGGTGTCTGAAGCTTTCTTT. It specifies CASSLEDRVSEAFF.

This clone was counted once. V is TRBV10-3 and J is TRBJ2-2; tentative D call: TRBD1 (6 bases). Germline CDR1 reads ENHRY; CDR2 reads SYGVKD. This CDR3 is built from 16 residues. Trimming cost V 2 bases and J 5 bases, with 15 bases left between them. The CDR3 sequence is CAISETGKVVTGELFF. Written as DNA, the CDR3 is TGTGCCATCAGTGAGACAGGGAAGGTTGTTACCGGGGAGCTGTTTTTT.

The chain recombines TRBV4-2 with TRBJ2-3, with 7 bases fitting TRBD2. J gave up 1 base and V 0 bases, and 4 bases lay outside the gene matches. Germline V gene sequence: CDR1 LGHNA, CDR2 YNFKEQ. This CDR3 contains 16 residues. Here the CDR3 reads CASSQDYLAGTDTQYF. Here the CDR3 DNA reads TGTGCCAGCAGCCAAGATTACCTAGCGGGCACAGATACGCAGTATTTT.

A note on this clone: Germline and junction disagree at one end, which may indicate a read error. The V gene is TRBV19, the J gene TRBJ2-1; 13 positions agree with TRBD2. Germline loops: CDR1 LNHDA, CDR2 SQIVND (reference sequence). The CDR3 sequence is 15 residues long. CDR3: CATSIGLAGDNEQFF. CDR3 nucleotide sequence: TGTGCCACTAGTATAGGACTAGCGGGAGACAATGAGCAGTTCTTC.

The chain is built from TRBV29-1 and TRBJ1-5; 7 bases are shared with TRBD1. Germline V CDR1 and CDR2: SQVTM, ANQGSEA. With V trimmed by 8 bases and J by 4 bases, 8 bases remained unmatched. The CDR3 totals 13 residues. The CDR3 is CSPPGRGNQPQHF. The CDR3 DNA reads as TGCAGCCCCCCTGGCAGGGGGAATCAGCCCCAGCATTTT.

The chain links TRBV29-1 to TRBJ2-1; possibly TRBD2 for D (6 bases). The CDR3 runs 14 residues. Trimming removed 3 bases from V and 5 bases from J, with 14 bases in between. The germline V gene has CDR1 SQVTM and CDR2 ANQGSEA. CDR3 sequence (DNA): TGCAGCGTTGAGGGCGGAGGGGCTGACAATGAGCAGTTCTTC. Its translation is CSVEGGGADNEQFF.

The gene calls are TRBV2 and TRBJ1-1, with TRBD1 matching 7 bases. The trim removed 8 bases at V and 4 bases at J, leaving 7 bases unmatched. CDR1 is SNHLY, CDR2 FYNNEI, per germline. The CDR3 is made up of 13 amino acids. The CDR3 reads CASGGTVPTEAFF. CDR3 in DNA: TGTGCCAGCGGGGGGACAGTTCCCACTGAAGCTTTCTTT.

V gene TRBV2 combines with J gene TRBJ2-6; no clear D. The CDR3 has 15 amino acids. Germline loops: CDR1 SNHLY, CDR2 FYNNEI. V was cut by 7 bases and J by 0 bases, with 10 bases left in between. The CDR3 reads CASMGPGSGANVLTF. CDR3 sequence (DNA): TGTGCCAGCATGGGCCCTGGCTCTGGGGCCAACGTCCTGACTTTC. The full variable domain, rest sourced from reference TRBV2 and TRBJ2-6, is EPEVTQTPSHQVTQMGQEVILRCVPISNHLYFYWYRQILGQKVEFLVSFYNNEISEKSEIFDDQFSVERPDGSNFTLKIRSTKLEDSAMYFCASMGPGSGANVLTFGAGSRLTVL.

The gene calls are TRBV2 and TRBJ2-5; 8 bases are shared with TRBD1. The junction had 7 bases not matched to a gene; V was cut back by 6 bases and J by 4 bases. CDR1 is SNHLY and CDR2 is FYNNEI in the germline V gene. CDR3 size: 14 residues. CDR3 bases: TGTGCCAGCAGGATGGACAGGGCACTAGAGACCCAGTACTTC. Amino acid sequence: CASRMDRALETQYF.

The chain carries TRBV7-3 and TRBJ2-1, with D perhaps matching TRBD2 (5 bases). V lost 4 bases and J lost 0, with 13 bases in between. The CDR3 length is 16 residues. Germline CDR1 is SGHTA and CDR2 is FQGTGA. This CDR3 reads CASSSRTGSSYNEQFF. DNA of the CDR3: TGTGCCAGCAGCTCGCGGACTGGAAGCTCCTACAATGAGCAGTTCTTC.

Only one count was recorded for this clone. The V and J genes are TRBV4-2 and TRBJ2-7; TRBD2 might be the D (5 bases). Looked up from germline, CDR1 is LGHNA and CDR2 is YNFKEQ. Trimming stripped 3 bases from V and 0 bases from J, with 12 bases between. The CDR3 totals 15 residues. CDR3 DNA sequence: TGTGCCAGCAGCCACCGAACCGGGGTCTCCTACGAGCAGTACTTC. The encoded protein is CASSHRTGVSYEQYF.

J is TRBJ1-1 and V is TRBV28, with D possibly TRBD1 on 6 matching bases. V was pared by 10 bases and J by 4 bases, with 25 bases between. CDR3 size: 16 residues. Germline CDR1 reads MDHEN; CDR2 reads SYDVKM. The CDR3 protein is CATTSPRGTWGTEAFF. CDR3 in DNA: TGTGCCACCACTTCCCCGAGGGGGACCTGGGGCACTGAAGCTTTCTTT.

The rearrangement uses TRBV7-6 and TRBJ2-3, with D maybe TRBD1 (9 bases). Trimming took 1 base from V and 2 from J, leaving 19 bases between them. CDR1 and CDR2 (germline): SGHVS, FNYEAQ. The CDR3 has 18 amino acids. The CDR3 sequence: CASSLEDRGGGLTDTQYF. CDR3 bases: TGTGCCAGCAGCTTAGAGGACAGGGGCGGGGGGCTCACAGATACGCAGTATTTT.

The chain combines TRBV27 with TRBJ2-7, with D maybe TRBD1 (6 bases). Germline values: CDR1 MNHEY, CDR2 SMNVEV (reference sequence). V shed 0 bases and J shed 6 bases, with 9 bases lying between them. This CDR3 comprises 13 residues. The CDR3 DNA is TGTGCCAGCAGTTTATCTGGGGGCCGCGAGCAGTACTTC. This sequence encodes CASSLSGGREQYF.

The chain uses TRBV10-3 and TRBJ2-5, with D hard to call. The germline V and J ends were trimmed by 0 bases and 1 base, with 15 bases remaining between them. The CDR3 is 17 residues long. Germline CDR1 reads ENHRY; CDR2 reads SYGVKD. The CDR3 is CAISESNGVLPQETQYF. As DNA, the CDR3 is TGTGCCATCAGTGAGTCCAACGGAGTACTGCCCCAAGAGACCCAGTACTTC.

The CDR3 coding sequence is TGCAGCGTTGAAGATTTCGGGGAGGTCCAAGAGACCCAGTACTTC. This sequence encodes CSVEDFGEVQETQYF. The gene calls are TRBV29-1 and TRBJ2-5; maybe TRBD2 (6 bases). Germline CDR1 and CDR2: SQVTM and ANQGSEA. Trimming removed 0 bases at V and 1 base at J, with 12 bases between. The CDR3 covers 15 residues.

The chain combines TRBV7-2 with TRBJ2-5; 8 bases agree with TRBD2. CDR1 and CDR2 (germline): SGHTA, FQGNSA. The CDR3 extends over 15 amino acids. The trim removed 6 bases at V and 2 bases at J, leaving 8 bases unmatched. The CDR3 DNA reads as TGTGCCAGCAGTTTTGGACTAGCAACACAAGAGACCCAGTACTTC. Translating it yields CASSFGLATQETQYF. Full variable domain (remainder filled in from reference TRBV7-2 and TRBJ2-5): GAGVSQSPSNKVTEKGKDVELRCDPISGHTALYWYRQSLGQGLEFLIYFQGNSAPDKSGLPSDRFSAERTGGSVSTLTIQRTQQEDSAVYLCASSFGLATQETQYFGPGTRLLVL.